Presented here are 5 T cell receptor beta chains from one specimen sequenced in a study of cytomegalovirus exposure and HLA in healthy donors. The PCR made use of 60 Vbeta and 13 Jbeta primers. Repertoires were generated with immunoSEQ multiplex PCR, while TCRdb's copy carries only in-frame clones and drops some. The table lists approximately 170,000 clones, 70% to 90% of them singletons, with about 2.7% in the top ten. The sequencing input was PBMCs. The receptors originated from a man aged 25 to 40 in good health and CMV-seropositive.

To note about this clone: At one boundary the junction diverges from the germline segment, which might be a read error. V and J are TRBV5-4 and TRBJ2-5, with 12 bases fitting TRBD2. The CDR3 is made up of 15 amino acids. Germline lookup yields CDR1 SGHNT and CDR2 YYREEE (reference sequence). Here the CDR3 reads CASSLGLAGQETQYF. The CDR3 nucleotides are TGTGCCAGCAGTTTGGGACTAGCGGGCCAAGAGACCCAGTACTTC.

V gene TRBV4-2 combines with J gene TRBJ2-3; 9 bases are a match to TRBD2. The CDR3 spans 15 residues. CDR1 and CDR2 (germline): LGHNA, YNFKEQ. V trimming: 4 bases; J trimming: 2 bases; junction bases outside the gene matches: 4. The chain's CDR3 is CASSPASGVTDTQYF. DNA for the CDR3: TGTGCCAGCAGCCCGGCTAGCGGGGTCACAGATACGCAGTATTTT.

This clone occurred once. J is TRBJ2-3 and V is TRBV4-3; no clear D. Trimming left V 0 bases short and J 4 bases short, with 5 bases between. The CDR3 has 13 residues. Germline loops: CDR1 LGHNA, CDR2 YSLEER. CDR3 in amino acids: CASSQDLPDTQYF. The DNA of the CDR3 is TGCGCCAGCAGCCAAGATCTCCCAGATACGCAGTATTTT.

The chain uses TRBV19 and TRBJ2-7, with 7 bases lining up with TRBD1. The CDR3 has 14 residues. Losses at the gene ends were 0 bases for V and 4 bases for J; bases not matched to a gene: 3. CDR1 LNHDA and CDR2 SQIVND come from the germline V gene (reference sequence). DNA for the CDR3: TGTGCCAGTAGTATAGAGGGACAGCCTTACGAGCAGTACTTC. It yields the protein CASSIEGQPYEQYF.

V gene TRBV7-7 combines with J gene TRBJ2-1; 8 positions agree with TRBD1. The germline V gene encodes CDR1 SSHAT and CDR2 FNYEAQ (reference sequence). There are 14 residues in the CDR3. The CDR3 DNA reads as TGTGCTAACCCGTCAGGGGGCGAACGGCTGGAGCAGTTCTTC. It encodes CANPSGGERLEQFF.